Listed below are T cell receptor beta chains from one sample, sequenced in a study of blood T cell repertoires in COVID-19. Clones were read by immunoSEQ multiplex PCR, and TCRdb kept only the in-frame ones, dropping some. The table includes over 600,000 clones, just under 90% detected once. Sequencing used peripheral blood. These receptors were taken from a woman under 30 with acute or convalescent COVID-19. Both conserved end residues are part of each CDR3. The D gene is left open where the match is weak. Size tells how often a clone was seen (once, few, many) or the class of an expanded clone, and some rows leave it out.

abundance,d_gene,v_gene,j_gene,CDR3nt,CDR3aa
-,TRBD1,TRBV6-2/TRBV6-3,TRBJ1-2,TGTGCCAGCAGTACAACAGGGGGCGGCGGCTACACCTTC,CASSTTGGGGYTF
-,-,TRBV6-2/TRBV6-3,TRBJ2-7,TGTGCCAGCAGTTACTCAACCTGGACACCCAGGATTTACGAGCAGTACTTC,CASSYSTWTPRIYEQYF
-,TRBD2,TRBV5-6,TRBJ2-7,TGTGCCAGCAGCTTGGGCGGGGGGACCTACGAGCAGTACTTC,CASSLGGGTYEQYF
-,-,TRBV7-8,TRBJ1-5,TGTGCCAGCAGCTTAGGAACAGGGCCCAATCAGCCCCAGCATTTT,CASSLGTGPNQPQHF
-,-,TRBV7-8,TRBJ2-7,TGTGCCAGCAGCTTAGGCAGTAACTCCTACGAGCAGTACTTC,CASSLGSNSYEQYF
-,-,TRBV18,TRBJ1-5,TGTGCCAGCTCACCACCGAGCGCCTACAATCAGCCCCAGCATTTT,CASSPPSAYNQPQHF
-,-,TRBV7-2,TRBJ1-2,TGTGCCAGCAGCTTTGGGGGGGCACTCTATGGCTACACCTTC,CASSFGGALYGYTF
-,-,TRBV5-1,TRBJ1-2,TGCGCCAGCAGCTTGGCCCGGGACGGGACATTCTATGGCTACACCTTC,CASSLARDGTFYGYTF
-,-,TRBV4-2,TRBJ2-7,TGTGCCAGCAGCCAAGATCCGAGTTTCTACGAGCAGTACTTC,CASSQDPSFYEQYF
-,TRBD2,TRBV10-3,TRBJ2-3,TGTGCCATCGCCGAGACTAGCGGGGGGGCTCGATATACGCAGTATTTT,CAIAETSGGARYTQYF
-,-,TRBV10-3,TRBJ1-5,TGTGCCATCAGCGCGGGGAATCAGCCCCAGCATTTT,CAISAGNQPQHF
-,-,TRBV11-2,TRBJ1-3,TGTGCCAGCAGCTTAGATGGCAGGTTCGCTGGAAACACCATATATTTT,CASSLDGRFAGNTIYF
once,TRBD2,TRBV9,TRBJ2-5,TGTGCCAGCAGCGTAGGCCTGACTAGCGGGGAGGGGGAGACCCAGTACTTC,CASSVGLTSGEGETQYF
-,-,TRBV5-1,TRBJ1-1,TGCGCCAGCAGCCCAAGCAGCGGTTTCTACACTGAAGCTTTCTTT,CASSPSSGFYTEAFF
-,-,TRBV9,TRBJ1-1,TGTGCCAGCAGCGTCAGGGTGAACACTGAAGCTTTCTTT,CASSVRVNTEAFF
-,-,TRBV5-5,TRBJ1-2,TGTGCCAGCAGCCCTGAGGTTGCCGACAGGATTAACTATGGCTACACCTTC,CASSPEVADRINYGYTF
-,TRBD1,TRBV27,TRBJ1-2,TGTGCCAGCAGTCCCTGGACAGGGAATATCTATGGCTACACCTTC,CASSPWTGNIYGYTF
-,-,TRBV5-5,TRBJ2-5,TGTGCCAGCAGCCCCCAGCCCGAGCGACGAGAGACCCAGTACTTC,CASSPQPERRETQYF
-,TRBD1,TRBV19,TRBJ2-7,TGTGCCAGTAGTATTGGACAGGGGCTAAATGAGCAGTACTTC,CASSIGQGLNEQYF
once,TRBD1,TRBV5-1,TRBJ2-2,TGCGCCAGCAGCTTTCGGACAGGGGCCGGGGAGCTGTTTTTT,CASSFRTGAGELFF
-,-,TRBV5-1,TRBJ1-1,TGCGCCATCCCAGGGGATTTGAACACTGAAGCTTTCTTT,CAIPGDLNTEAFF
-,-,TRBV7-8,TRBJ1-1,TGTGCCAGCAGCTTAATTCCCATGACTGAAGCTTTCTTT,CASSLIPMTEAFF
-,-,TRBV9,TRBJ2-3,TGTGCCAGCAGCGGAGACTACACAGATACGCAGTATTTT,CASSGDYTDTQYF
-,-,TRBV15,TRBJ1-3,TGTGCCACCAGCAGAGGAGGCAGCTTCGGAAACACCATATATTTT,CATSRGGSFGNTIYF
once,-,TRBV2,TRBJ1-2,TGTGCCAGCAAAGAGGCGAGCCATAGTTATGGCTACACCTTC,CASKEASHSYGYTF
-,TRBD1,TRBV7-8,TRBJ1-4,TGTGCCACTCTAAAATTAGGACAGGGAGAAAAACTGTTTTTT,CATLKLGQGEKLFF
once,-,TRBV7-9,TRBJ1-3,TGTGCCAGCAGCTTAAACAGCCTGCCTGGAAACACCATATATTTT,CASSLNSLPGNTIYF
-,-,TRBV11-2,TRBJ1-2,TGTGCCAGCAGCTCAGAAAGAGCGAACTATGGCTACACCTTC,CASSSERANYGYTF
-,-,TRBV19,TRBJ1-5,TGTGCCAGTAGTGTCTCGGGTAGCAATCAGCCCCAGCATTTT,CASSVSGSNQPQHF
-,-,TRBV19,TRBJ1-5,TGTGCCAGTAGTATGGGCAGGGGCCGATCCAATCAGCCCCAGCATTTT,CASSMGRGRSNQPQHF
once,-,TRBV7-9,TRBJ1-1,TGTGCCAGCAGCTTAGACCAGACAGAGCTAAACACTGAAGCTTTCTTT,CASSLDQTELNTEAFF
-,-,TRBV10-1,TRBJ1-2,TGCGCCAGCAGACCCGTAGGGGTACACTATGGCTACACCTTC,CASRPVGVHYGYTF
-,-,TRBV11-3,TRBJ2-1,TGTGCCAGCAGCTTAGACAGGAATGAGCAGTTCTTC,CASSLDRNEQFF
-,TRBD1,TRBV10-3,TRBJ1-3,TGTGCCATCAGTGACCTCGGGACAGGGGCTGGAAACACCATATATTTT,CAISDLGTGAGNTIYF
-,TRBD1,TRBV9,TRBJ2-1,TGTGCCAGCAGCGTAGAAGACAGGGCCCATGAGCAGTTCTTC,CASSVEDRAHEQFF
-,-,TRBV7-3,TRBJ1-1,TGTGCCAGCAGCCTAGCGATGGGCGGAGAAGCTTTCTTT,CASSLAMGGEAFF
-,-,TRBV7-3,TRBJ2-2,TGTGCCAGCAGCCCTTCAGTCACCGGGGAGCTGTTTTTT,CASSPSVTGELFF
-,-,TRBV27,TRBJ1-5,TGTGCCAGCAGTTCTGAGAATAGCAATCAGCCCCAGCATTTT,CASSSENSNQPQHF
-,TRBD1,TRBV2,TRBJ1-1,TGTGCCAGCAGTACCCGGACAGGCCACTCCGAAGCTTTCTTT,CASSTRTGHSEAFF
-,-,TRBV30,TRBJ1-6,TGTGCCTGGAGTGTACGAGCGGGGTCGAATAATTCACCCCTCCACTTT,CAWSVRAGSNNSPLHF
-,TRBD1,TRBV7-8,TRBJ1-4,TGTGCCAGCAGCTACCTCCCGGGACAGGATAATGAAAAACTGTTTTTT,CASSYLPGQDNEKLFF
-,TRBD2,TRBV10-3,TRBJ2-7,TGTGCCATCATGCCTGAAGCGGGGGGGTCCTCCTACGAGCAGTACTTC,CAIMPEAGGSSYEQYF
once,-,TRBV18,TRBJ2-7,TGTGCCAGCTCCCCGCAGGGGGGTGGACAGGCCTACGAGCAGTACTTC,CASSPQGGGQAYEQYF
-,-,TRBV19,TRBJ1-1,TGTGCCAGTAGTATTAGATTCCGGGGGGCTTCGGCTGAAGCTTTCTTT,CASSIRFRGASAEAFF
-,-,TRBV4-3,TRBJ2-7,TGCGCCAGCAGCCAAGATTCGCTAGCCTACGAGCAGTACTTC,CASSQDSLAYEQYF
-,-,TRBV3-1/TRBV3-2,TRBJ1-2,TGTGCCAGCAGCCAAGCGGAGGGGTGGTCTGGCTACACCTTC,CASSQAEGWSGYTF
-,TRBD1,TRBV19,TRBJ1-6,TGTGCCAGTACCGGGGACAGGGGGTTCGATAATTCACCCCTCCACTTT,CASTGDRGFDNSPLHF
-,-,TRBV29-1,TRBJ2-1,TGCAGCGTTTCGGCCAAGGCCGGGAATGAGCAGTTCTTC,CSVSAKAGNEQFF
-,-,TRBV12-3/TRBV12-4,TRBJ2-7,TGTGCCAGCAGCCCGGACAGCACCTACGAGCAGTACTTC,CASSPDSTYEQYF
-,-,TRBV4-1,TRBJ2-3,TGCGCCAGCAGCCAAGAAAACAGCAGAAACACAGATACGCAGTATTTT,CASSQENSRNTDTQYF
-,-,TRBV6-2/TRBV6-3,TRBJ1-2,TGTGCCAGCAGTTCCGGGGATGGCTACACCTTC,CASSSGDGYTF
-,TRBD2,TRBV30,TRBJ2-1,TGTGCCTGGAGTGTACCGGGACTAGCTCGGAATGAGCAGTTCTTC,CAWSVPGLARNEQFF
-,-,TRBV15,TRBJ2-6,TGTGCCACCAGCGGGGACATAGGGTCTGGGGCCAACGTCCTGACTTTC,CATSGDIGSGANVLTF
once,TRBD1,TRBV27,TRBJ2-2,TGTGCCAGCGCCCAGGGGGTCACCGGGGAGCTGTTTTTT,CASAQGVTGELFF